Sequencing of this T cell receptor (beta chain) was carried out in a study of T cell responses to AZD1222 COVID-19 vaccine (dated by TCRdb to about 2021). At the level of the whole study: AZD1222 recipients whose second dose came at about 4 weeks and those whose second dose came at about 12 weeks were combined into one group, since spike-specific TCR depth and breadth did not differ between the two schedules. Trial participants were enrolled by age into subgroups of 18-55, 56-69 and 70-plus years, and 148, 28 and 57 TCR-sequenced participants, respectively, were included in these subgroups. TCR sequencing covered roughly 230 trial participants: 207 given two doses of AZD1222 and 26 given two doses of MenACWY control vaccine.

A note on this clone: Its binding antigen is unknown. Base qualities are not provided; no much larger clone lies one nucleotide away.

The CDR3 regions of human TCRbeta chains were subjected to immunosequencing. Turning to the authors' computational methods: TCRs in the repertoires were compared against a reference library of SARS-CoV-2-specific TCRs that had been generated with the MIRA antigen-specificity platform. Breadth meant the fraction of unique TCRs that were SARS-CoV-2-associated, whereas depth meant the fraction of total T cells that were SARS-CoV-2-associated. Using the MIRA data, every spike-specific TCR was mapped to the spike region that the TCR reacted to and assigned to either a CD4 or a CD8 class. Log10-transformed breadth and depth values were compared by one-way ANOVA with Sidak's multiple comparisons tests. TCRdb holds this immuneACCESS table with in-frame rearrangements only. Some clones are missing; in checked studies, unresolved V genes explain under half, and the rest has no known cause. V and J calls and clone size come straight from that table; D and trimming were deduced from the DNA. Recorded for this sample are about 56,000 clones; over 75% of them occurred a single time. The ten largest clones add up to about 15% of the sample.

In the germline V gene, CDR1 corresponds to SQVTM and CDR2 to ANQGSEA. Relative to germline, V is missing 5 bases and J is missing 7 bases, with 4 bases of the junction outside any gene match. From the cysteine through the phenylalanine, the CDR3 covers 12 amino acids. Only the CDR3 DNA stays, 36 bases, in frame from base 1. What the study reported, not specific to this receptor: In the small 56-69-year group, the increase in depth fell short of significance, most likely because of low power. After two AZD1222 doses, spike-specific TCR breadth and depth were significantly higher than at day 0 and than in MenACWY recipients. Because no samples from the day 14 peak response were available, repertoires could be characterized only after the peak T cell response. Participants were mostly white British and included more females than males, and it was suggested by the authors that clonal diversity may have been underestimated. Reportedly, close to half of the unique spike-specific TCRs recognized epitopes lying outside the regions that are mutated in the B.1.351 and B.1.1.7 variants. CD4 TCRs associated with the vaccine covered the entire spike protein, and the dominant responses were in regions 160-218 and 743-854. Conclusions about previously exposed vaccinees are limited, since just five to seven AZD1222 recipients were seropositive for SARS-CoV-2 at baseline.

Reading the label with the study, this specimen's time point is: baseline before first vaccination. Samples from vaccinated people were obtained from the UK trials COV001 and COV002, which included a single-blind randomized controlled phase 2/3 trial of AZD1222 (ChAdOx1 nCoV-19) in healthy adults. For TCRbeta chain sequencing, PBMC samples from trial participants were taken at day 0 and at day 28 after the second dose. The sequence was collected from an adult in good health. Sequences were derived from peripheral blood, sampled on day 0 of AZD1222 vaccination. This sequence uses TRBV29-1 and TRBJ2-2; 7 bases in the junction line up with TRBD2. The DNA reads TGCAGCGTTATGGGGGAGGGCGGGGAGCTGTTTTTT. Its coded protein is CSVMGEGGELFF.